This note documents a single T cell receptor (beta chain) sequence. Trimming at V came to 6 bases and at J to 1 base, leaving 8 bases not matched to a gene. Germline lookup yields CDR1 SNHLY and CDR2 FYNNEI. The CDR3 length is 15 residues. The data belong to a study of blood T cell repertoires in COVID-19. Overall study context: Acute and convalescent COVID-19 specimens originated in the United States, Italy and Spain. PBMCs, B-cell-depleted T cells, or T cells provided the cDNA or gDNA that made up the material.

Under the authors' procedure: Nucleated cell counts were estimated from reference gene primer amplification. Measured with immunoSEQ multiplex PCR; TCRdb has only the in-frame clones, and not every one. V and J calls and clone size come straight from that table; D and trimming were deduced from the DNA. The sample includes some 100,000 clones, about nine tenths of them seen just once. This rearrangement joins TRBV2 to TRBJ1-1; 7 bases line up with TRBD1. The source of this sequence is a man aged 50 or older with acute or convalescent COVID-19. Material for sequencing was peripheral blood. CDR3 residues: CASRDRAIRNTEAFF. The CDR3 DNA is TGTGCCAGCAGAGACAGGGCGATTCGGAACACTGAAGCTTTCTTT.